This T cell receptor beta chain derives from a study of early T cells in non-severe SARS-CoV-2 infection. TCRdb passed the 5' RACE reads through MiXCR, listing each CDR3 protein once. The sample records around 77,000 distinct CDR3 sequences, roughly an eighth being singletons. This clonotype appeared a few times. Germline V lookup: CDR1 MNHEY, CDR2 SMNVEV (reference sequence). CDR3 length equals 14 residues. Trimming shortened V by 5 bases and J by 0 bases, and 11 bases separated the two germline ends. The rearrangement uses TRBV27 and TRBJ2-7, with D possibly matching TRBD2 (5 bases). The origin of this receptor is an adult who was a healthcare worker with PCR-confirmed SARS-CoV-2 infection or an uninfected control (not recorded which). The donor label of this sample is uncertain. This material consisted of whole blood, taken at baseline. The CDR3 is CASSGGLTSYEQYF. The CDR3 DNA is TGTGCCAGCAGTGGCGGACTTACCTCCTACGAGCAGTACTTC.